Listed below are T cell receptor beta chains from one sample, sequenced in a study of T cells after yellow fever vaccination. TCRdb re-derived calls from the 5' RACE reads in MiXCR, one entry per CDR3 protein. The sample lists approximately 150,000 distinct CDR3 sequences, approximately 9.7% occurring once. The sequencing used CD8+ T cells sorted from PBMCs, collected 45 days after the yellow fever booster vaccination. Source of these receptors: a man younger than 35 who received the YFV17D yellow fever vaccine. Each CDR3 is given with its conserved first and last residue. Fields, in order: D gene, clone size, V gene, J gene, CDR3 protein, CDR3 DNA. D genes are given only for firm matches. Expanded clones are given a class, and other clones once, few, many or no size at all.

NA	few	TRBV7-3	TRBJ2-3	CASSLTDEATQYF	TGTGCCAGCAGCTTAACCGACGAGGCCACGCAGTATTTT
NA	NA	TRBV5-1	TRBJ1-2	CASSPTGPNYGYTF	TGCGCCAGCAGCCCGACAGGACCAAACTATGGCTACACCTTC
TRBD1	few	TRBV5-1	TRBJ2-7	CASSWGPGQGASTEQYF	TGCGCCAGCAGCTGGGGACCGGGACAGGGGGCAAGTACCGAGCAGTACTTC
NA	NA	TRBV12-5	TRBJ2-2	CASDPRRGANTGELFF	TGTGCTAGTGATCCCAGGAGGGGGGCGAACACCGGGGAGCTGTTTTTT
NA	NA	TRBV7-3	TRBJ2-2	CASSPRAGGTGELFF	TGTGCCAGCAGCCCACGGGCAGGAGGGACCGGGGAGCTGTTTTTT
NA	NA	TRBV6-2/TRBV6-3	TRBJ2-3	CASTYILWGDTQYF	TGTGCCAGCACCTACATCCTATGGGGTGATACGCAGTATTTT
NA	few	TRBV6-5	TRBJ1-2	CASSTGVPGHGYTF	TGTGCCAGCAGTACCGGGGTTCCGGGGCATGGCTACACCTTC
TRBD1	NA	TRBV20-1	TRBJ2-7	CSARDGGQVLREQYF	TGCAGTGCTAGAGATGGGGGACAGGTCTTGCGCGAGCAGTACTTC
NA	NA	TRBV27	TRBJ2-1	CASSPPGEVEFYNEQFF	TGTGCCAGCAGCCCCCCGGGAGAGGTAGAATTCTACAATGAGCAGTTCTTC
NA	NA	TRBV7-9	TRBJ2-6	CASSSPGHGTASGANVLTF	TGTGCCAGCAGCTCTCCGGGACATGGTACCGCCTCTGGGGCCAACGTCCTGACTTTC
NA	NA	TRBV27	TRBJ2-7	CASRRRLGEQYF	TGTGCCAGCAGACGGAGGCTCGGCGAGCAGTACTTC
NA	few	TRBV12-3/TRBV12-4	TRBJ1-5	CASSLARNQPQHF	TGTGCCAGCAGTTTAGCCAGAAATCAGCCCCAGCATTTT
NA	NA	TRBV7-9	TRBJ2-2	CASSYSTGNTGELFF	TGTGCCAGCAGCTACTCGACAGGGAACACCGGGGAGCTGTTTTTT
TRBD1	few	TRBV7-2	TRBJ1-2	CASSHVGWDRGLYTF	TGTGCCAGCAGCCACGTGGGATGGGACAGGGGATTATACACCTTC
TRBD1	NA	TRBV29-1	TRBJ2-3	CSVEDREPQSTDTQYF	TGCAGCGTTGAGGACAGGGAGCCACAAAGCACAGATACGCAGTATTTT
NA	NA	TRBV5-1	TRBJ2-3	CASSSTVSTDTQYF	TGCGCCAGCAGCTCCACAGTAAGCACAGATACGCAGTATTTT